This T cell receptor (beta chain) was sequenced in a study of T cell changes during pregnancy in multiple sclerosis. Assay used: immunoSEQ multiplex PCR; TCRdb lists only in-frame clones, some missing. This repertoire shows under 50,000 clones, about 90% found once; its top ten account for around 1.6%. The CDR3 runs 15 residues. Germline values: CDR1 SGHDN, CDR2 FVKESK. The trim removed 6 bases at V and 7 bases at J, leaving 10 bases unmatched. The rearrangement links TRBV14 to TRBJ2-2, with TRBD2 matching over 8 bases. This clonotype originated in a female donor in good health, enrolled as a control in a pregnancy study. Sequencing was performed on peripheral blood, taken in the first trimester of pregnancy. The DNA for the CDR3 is TGTGCCAGCAGTCTTCTCGCGGGGGGATTCGGGGAGCTGTTTTTT. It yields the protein CASSLLAGGFGELFF. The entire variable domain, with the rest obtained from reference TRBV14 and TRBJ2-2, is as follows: EAGVTQFPSHSVIEKGQTVTLRCDPISGHDNLYWYRRVMGKEIKFLLHFVKESKQDESGMPNNRFLAERTGGTYSTLKVQPAELEDSGVYFCASSLLAGGFGELFFGEGSRLTVL.